This T cell receptor beta chain was recovered during a study of neurological immune-mediated disorders. The study built sorted libraries from some 930,000 CD4+ or CD8+ T cells. This clonotype was observed at least ten times. The antigen remains undetermined. V lost 0 bases to trimming and J lost 9 bases; unmatched junction nucleotides: 3. The CDR3 loop spans 14 amino acids. Germline V gives CDR1 LGHDT, CDR2 YNNKEL (reference sequence). Study-wide points: Falling below healthy controls, multiple sclerosis showed the least TCR clonal expansion, while HTLV-1-associated myelopathy showed the most.

Template-switch 5'RACE cDNA synthesis added a 10-nucleotide unique molecular identifier. TCRdb re-analysed the 5' RACE reads in MiXCR, keeping a single row per CDR3 protein. The sample includes roughly 22,000 distinct CDR3 sequences, 5.5% to 8% of them seen just once. The material sequenced was CD8+ T cells from blood. The chain is built from TRBV3-1 and TRBJ2-1, with 9 bases identical to TRBD1. The TCR comes from a man younger than 35 in good health. In nucleotides, the CDR3 is TGTGCCAGCAGCCAAGATGGGACAGGGCTTGAGCAGTTCTTC. It translates to CASSQDGTGLEQFF.